The 10 T cell receptor beta chains in this list originate from one sample, sequenced in a study of regulatory T cells in long-lasting Graves disease. Time point denoted: newly diagnosed GD, antithyroid drugs for less than 3 months. Scientists built the TCR library using RNA that was extracted from PBMCs. Investigators prepared the TCR beta libraries by applying iRepertoire HTBI primers and Arm-PCR of CDR3 regions. A single record per CDR3 protein comes from TCRdb applying MiXCR to the multiplex PCR reads. Among under 300,000 distinct CDR3 sequences listed, about 19% were seen once. Sequenced material: peripheral blood mononuclear cells (PBMCs), taken at new diagnosis, from a patient treated with antithyroid drugs. These receptor sequences come from a female donor with Graves disease.

This clonotype appeared many times. The chain combines TRBV19 with TRBJ2-5; D remains ambiguous. Germline assignment: CDR1 LNHDA and CDR2 SQIVND (reference sequence). The CDR3 has 13 residues. V lost 5 bases, J lost 0 bases, and 7 bases lay in between. The CDR3 reads CASSFQDQETQYF. CDR3 sequence (DNA): TGTGCCAGTAGTTTCCAAGACCAAGAGACCCAGTACTTC. Variable domain in full (rest from reference TRBV19 and TRBJ2-5): DGGITQSPKYLFRKEGQNVTLSCEQNLNHDAMYWYRQDPGQGLRLIYYSQIVNDFQKGDIAEGYSVSREKKESFPLTVTSAQKNPTAFYLCASSFQDQETQYFGPGTRLLVL.

This clonotype was recorded a few times. V is TRBV5-1 and J is TRBJ2-1; no clear D gene. V lost 4 bases and J lost 8, with 10 bases in between. Germline CDR1 reads SGHRS; CDR2 reads YFSETQ. This CDR3 is built from 12 residues. CDR3 amino acids: CASSLAFDEQFF. CDR3 nucleotides: TGCGCCAGCAGCCTGGCCTTTGATGAGCAGTTCTTC. Filled out from reference TRBV5-1 and TRBJ2-1, the complete variable domain reads KAGVTQTPRYLIKTRGQQVTLSCSPISGHRSVSWYQQTPGQGLQFLFEYFSETQRNKGNFPGRFSGRQFSNSRSEMNVSTLELGDSALYLCASSLAFDEQFFGPGTRLTVL.

This clonotype is medium-sized within its sample. The rearrangement joins TRBV11-2 to TRBJ2-3; the D gene is possibly TRBD2 (5 bases). Germline CDR1 is SGHAT and CDR2 is FQNNGV. Trimming shortened V by 5 bases and J by 10 bases, and 10 bases separated the two germline ends. The CDR3 has 11 residues. In DNA, the CDR3 is TGTGCCAGCAGCCCCCGGGGTGCGCAGTATTTT. It specifies CASSPRGAQYF.

A remark on this clonotype: A much larger clone differs from this one at a single base, so this may be a read error. The chain is built from TRBV12-3 or TRBV12-4 and TRBJ2-7, with TRBD2 matching 7 bases. The CDR3 runs to 15 residues. V shed 2 bases and J 7 bases; nucleotides not matched to a gene: 11. CDR3 DNA sequence: TGTGCCAGCAGTTTACGGCTAGCGGCTGACAATGAGCAGTACTTC. Protein sequence: CASSLRLAADNEQYF.

Comment on this clonotype: Possible read error: a much larger clone is one base away. The rearrangement uses TRBV20-1 and TRBJ2-5, with D unresolved. The CDR3 loop spans 12 amino acids. V lost 7 bases to trimming and J lost 11 bases, with 20 bases between them. Looked up from germline, CDR1 is DFQATT and CDR2 is SNEGSKA (reference sequence). CDR3 in DNA: TGCAGTGTAGAGAGACGCAACAATGAGCAGTACTTC. Translated: CSVERRNNEQYF.

This clonotype was recorded at least ten times. The chain couples TRBV2 to TRBJ1-2, with D perhaps matching TRBD1 (6 bases). Trimming pared 6 bases from V and 5 bases from J, leaving 16 bases between. Germline CDR1 reads SNHLY; CDR2 reads FYNNEI. The CDR3 has 14 residues. Here the CDR3 reads CASRAAQDSYGYTF. DNA for the CDR3: TGTGCCAGCAGGGCCGCACAGGACAGTTATGGCTACACCTTC.

In its sample, this clonotype was seen many times. This chain links TRBV20-1 with TRBJ2-6, with D perhaps matching TRBD1 (5 bases). Germline CDR1 and CDR2: DFQATT and SNEGSKA (reference sequence). Between the trimmed V and J ends, which lost 1 base and 0 bases, there was a span of 7 bases. The CDR3 has 15 amino acids. CDR3 DNA: TGCAGTGCTAGAGGGACAACCTCTGGGGCCAACGTCCTGACTTTC. Protein sequence: CSARGTTSGANVLTF.

This clonotype has ten or more counts. The CDR3 nucleotides are TGTGCCAGCAGTGGGGTAGGCCCCTCCTACGAGCAGTACTTC. Protein sequence: CASSGVGPSYEQYF. This rearrangement joins TRBV28 to TRBJ2-7; D unclear. Trimming left V 5 bases short and J 0 bases short, with 11 bases between. The CDR3 loop spans 14 amino acids. CDR1 and CDR2 (germline): MDHEN, SYDVKM.

This clonotype showed up many times. The chain has TRBV5-6 and TRBJ2-1; D unresolved. The CDR3 consists of 12 residues. V was shortened by 0 bases and J by 7 bases, with 5 bases between the two germline ends. Germline V gene data show CDR1 as SGHDT and CDR2 as YYEEEE. CDR3 nucleotide sequence: TGTGCCAGCAGCTTGGACCGTAATGAGCAGTTCTTC. This translates into CASSLDRNEQFF.

This clonotype was seen ten or more times. This chain links TRBV10-3 with TRBJ1-1; D is unresolved. This CDR3 is 15 amino acids long. Germline-derived CDR1 and CDR2 are ENHRY and SYGVKD. V was shortened by 3 bases and J by 0 bases, with 11 bases between the two germline ends. The CDR3 sequence is CAISDPPGMNTEAFF. The CDR3 nucleotides read TGTGCCATCAGTGACCCCCCCGGAATGAACACTGAAGCTTTCTTT.